This TCR beta chain was sequenced in a study of blood T cell repertoires in COVID-19. Study in general: From the United States, Italy and Spain came samples of acute and convalescent COVID-19.

The length of the CDR3 is 18 residues. Trimming at V came to 0 bases and at J to 0 bases, leaving 9 bases not matched to a gene. Data came from immunoSEQ multiplex PCR; TCRdb stores just in-frame clones and leaves some out. The profile shows 100,000 or so clones, approximately 86% of them singletons. This rearrangement joins TRBV5-3 to TRBJ1-1; 9 positions match TRBD1. TRBV5-3 belongs to the ORF category, with a function that is uncertain. Sequencing was performed on peripheral blood. The sequence was obtained from a man aged 55 to 70 with acute or convalescent COVID-19. The CDR3 bases are TGTGCCAGAAGCTTGGCCGGGGGACAGGGATCCATGAACACTGAAGCTTTCTTT. Its translation: CARSLAGGQGSMNTEAFF.